This T cell receptor (beta chain) was recovered during a study of blood T cell repertoires in COVID-19. Study as a whole: Some COVID-19 samples were acute and others convalescent; all came from the United States, Italy and Spain. PBMCs, B-cell-depleted T cells, or T cells provided the cDNA or gDNA that made up the material.

Germline V gene lookup returns CDR1 SGDLS and CDR2 YYNGEE. V lost 0 bases to trimming and J lost 7 bases, with 17 bases between them. The CDR3 totals 15 residues. The data were produced by immunoSEQ multiplex PCR, yet TCRdb's version contains in-frame clones alone and is incomplete. The data contain a few hundred thousand clones, around 83% of them singletons. The sample taken for sequencing was peripheral blood. V usage is TRBV9 and J usage is TRBJ2-7, with D perhaps TRBD1 (5 bases). The origin of this receptor is a woman aged 50 to 60 with acute or convalescent COVID-19. CDR3: CASSVGLGAAGEQYF. In nucleotides, the CDR3 is TGTGCCAGCAGCGTAGGCCTAGGGGCCGCAGGGGAGCAGTACTTC.